The following is a T cell receptor (beta chain) sequence with its context. Only a few counts were recorded for this clonotype. Its antigen is unknown. No clone much larger than this one lies a single base away; base qualities are absent. The data derive from a study of post-analysis software for immune sequencing data (dated by TCRdb to 2013 to 2016). The study in broad terms: Relapsing-remitting, secondary progressive and progressive-relapsing multiple sclerosis were recorded as disease courses, and subtype annotation was lacking for some patients. A subset of samples was prepared in parallel using single-end sample barcoding, then pooled and co-amplified after Illumina adapter ligation. The multiple sclerosis patient repertoires were compared with 10 or so previously published healthy control repertoires from donors aged roughly 6 to 25 years.

Library method: PCR. The instrument given in TCRdb is Illumina HiSeq 2500. Unique molecular identifiers were incorporated into TCR beta cDNA libraries to reduce PCR and sequencing biases. Roughly 500,000 cDNA molecules were obtained for every 1 to 10 million input T cells, so each molecule roughly corresponded to one T cell. The same protocol used for the earlier healthy control dataset was applied to prepare and sequence the patient libraries. Within a given batch, samples were prepared together, multiplexed and sequenced on the same HiSeq lane. Processing in the source paper ran as follows. MIGEC handled the raw barcoded reads, throwing out single-read molecular identifier groups before consensus assembly and CDR3 extraction. VDJtools was used for post-analysis of the clonotype tables, and diversity was normalized by down-sampling every dataset to the size of the smallest sample. In repertoire overlap clustering, CDR3 amino acid sequences, but not nucleotide sequences, were matched to correct batch-related cross-sample contamination. The raw public data were reprocessed by TCRdb itself: fastp quality trimming at Q25, MiXCR clonotype calling, in-frame beta chains only. CDR3 protein sequences are deduplicated, and each keeps its most common genes and DNA. The V and J calls, along with clone size, are taken from TCRdb and not from the paper's own processing. The sample records hundreds of thousands of distinct CDR3 sequences, approximately 45% of which are singletons. The top ten constitute about 12% of the sample.

To demonstrate the VDJtools post-analysis software, TCR beta repertoires were profiled from the peripheral blood of about 13 young patients with multiple sclerosis. The multiple sclerosis patients were children and adolescents between roughly 6 and 15 years of age. What the work shows at the level of the full study, not this receptor alone: Normalized Chao1 diversity was significantly lower in multiple sclerosis patients than controls, suggesting substantial peripheral T-cell clonal expansion. The multiple sclerosis patient group was slightly younger than the control group. Direct clustering with F measure revealed strong co-clustering of samples prepared in the same batch, which led to a batch-effect correction. Patients showed significantly higher frequencies than controls for about five TRBV segments, among them TRBV5-6, TRBV5-1 and TRBV20-1.

The germline V gene gives CDR1 as ENHRY and CDR2 as SYGVKD. Including cysteine and phenylalanine, the CDR3 has 14 amino acids. Only the CDR3 region is kept as DNA, spanning 42 bases read in frame from base 1. V ends up 5 bases short and J 6 bases short, with an unmatched junction base count of 6. The sequencing input was blood. This receptor was obtained from a girl aged 10-17 years with multiple sclerosis. The V and J genes are TRBV10-3 and TRBJ1-2; the central 10 bases match TRBD1. The DNA sequence is TGTGCCATCAGTAGCACCGGGACAGGGGATGGCTACACCTTC. Translation gives CAISSTGTGDGYTF.